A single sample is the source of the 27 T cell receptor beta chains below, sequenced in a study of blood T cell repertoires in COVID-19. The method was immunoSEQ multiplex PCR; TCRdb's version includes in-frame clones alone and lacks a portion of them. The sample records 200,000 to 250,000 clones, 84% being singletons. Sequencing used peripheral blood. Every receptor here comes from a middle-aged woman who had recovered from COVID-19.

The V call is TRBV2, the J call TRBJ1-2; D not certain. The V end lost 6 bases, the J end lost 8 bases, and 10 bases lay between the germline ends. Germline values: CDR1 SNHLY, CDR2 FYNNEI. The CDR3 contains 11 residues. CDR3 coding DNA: TGTGCCAGCAGGGAAACGGGGGGCTACACCTTC. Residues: CASRETGGYTF.

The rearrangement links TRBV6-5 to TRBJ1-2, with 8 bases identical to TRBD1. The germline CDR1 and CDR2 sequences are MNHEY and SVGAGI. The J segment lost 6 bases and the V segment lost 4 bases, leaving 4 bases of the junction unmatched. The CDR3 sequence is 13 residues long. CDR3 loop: CASSSGQGDGYTF. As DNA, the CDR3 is TGTGCCAGCAGTTCTGGACAGGGAGATGGCTACACCTTC.

The CDR3 here is CASGSRTSGSEQFF. CDR3 nucleotide sequence: TGTGCTAGTGGTTCCCGGACTAGCGGGAGTGAGCAGTTCTTC. This chain joins TRBV12-5 and TRBJ2-1, with 13 bases identical to TRBD2. The germline gives CDR1 LGHNT, CDR2 FRNRAP. Trimming cost V 4 bases and J 9 bases; bases outside gene matches: 3. The length of the CDR3 is 14 residues.

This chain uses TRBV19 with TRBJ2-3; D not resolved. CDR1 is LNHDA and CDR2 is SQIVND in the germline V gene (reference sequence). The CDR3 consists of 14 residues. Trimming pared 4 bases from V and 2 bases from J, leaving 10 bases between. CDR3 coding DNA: TGTGCCAGTAGTAACTCACAGTCCACAGATACGCAGTATTTT. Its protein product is CASSNSQSTDTQYF.

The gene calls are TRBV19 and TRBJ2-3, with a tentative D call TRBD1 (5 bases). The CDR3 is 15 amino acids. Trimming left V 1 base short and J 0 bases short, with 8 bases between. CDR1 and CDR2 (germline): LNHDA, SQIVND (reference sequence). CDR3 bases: TGTGCCAGTAGTATAGGACAGACTAGCACAGATACGCAGTATTTT. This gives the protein CASSIGQTSTDTQYF.

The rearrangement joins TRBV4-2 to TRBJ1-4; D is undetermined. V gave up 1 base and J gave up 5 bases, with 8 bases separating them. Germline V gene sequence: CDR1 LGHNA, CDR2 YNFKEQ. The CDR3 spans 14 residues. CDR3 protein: CASSQVGGNEKLFF. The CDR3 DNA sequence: TGTGCCAGCAGCCAAGTAGGAGGGAATGAAAAACTGTTTTTT.

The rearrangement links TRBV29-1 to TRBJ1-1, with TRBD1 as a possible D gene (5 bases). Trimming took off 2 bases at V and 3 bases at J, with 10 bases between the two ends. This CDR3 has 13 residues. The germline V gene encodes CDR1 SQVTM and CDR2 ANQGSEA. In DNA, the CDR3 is TGCAGCGTTGAAACTCAAGGGGACACTGAAGCTTTCTTT. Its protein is CSVETQGDTEAFF.

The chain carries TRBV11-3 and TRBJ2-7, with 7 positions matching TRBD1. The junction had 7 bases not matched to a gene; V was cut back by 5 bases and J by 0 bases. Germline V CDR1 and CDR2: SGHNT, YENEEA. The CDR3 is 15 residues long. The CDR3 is CASSQGDGSSYEQYF. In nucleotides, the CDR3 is TGTGCCAGCAGCCAGGGGGACGGAAGCTCCTACGAGCAGTACTTC. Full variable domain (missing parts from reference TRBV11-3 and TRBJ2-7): EAGVVQSPRYKIIEKKQPVAFWCNPISGHNTLYWYLQNLGQGPELLIRYENEEAVDDSQLPKDRFSAERLKGVDSTLKIQPAELGDSAVYLCASSQGDGSSYEQYFGPGTRLTVT.

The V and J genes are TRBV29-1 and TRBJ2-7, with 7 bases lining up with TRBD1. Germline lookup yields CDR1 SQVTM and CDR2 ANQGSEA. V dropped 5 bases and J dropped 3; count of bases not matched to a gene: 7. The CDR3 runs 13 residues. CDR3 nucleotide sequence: TGCAGCGTTTTTGGGACAGATGGCTACGAGCAGTACTTC. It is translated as CSVFGTDGYEQYF.

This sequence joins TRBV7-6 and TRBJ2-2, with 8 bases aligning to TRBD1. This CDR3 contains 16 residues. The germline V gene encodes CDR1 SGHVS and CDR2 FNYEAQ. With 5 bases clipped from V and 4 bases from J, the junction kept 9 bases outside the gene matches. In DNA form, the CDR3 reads TGTGCCAGCAGCGCTTCAGGGGGCGCGGGCACCGGGGAGCTGTTTTTT. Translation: CASSASGGAGTGELFF.

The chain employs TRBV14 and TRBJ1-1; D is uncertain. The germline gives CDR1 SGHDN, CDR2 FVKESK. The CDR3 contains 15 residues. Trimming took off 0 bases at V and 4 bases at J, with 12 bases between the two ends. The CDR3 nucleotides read TGTGCCAGCAGCCAAGAGTTAGCAATGAGCACTGAAGCTTTCTTT. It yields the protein CASSQELAMSTEAFF.

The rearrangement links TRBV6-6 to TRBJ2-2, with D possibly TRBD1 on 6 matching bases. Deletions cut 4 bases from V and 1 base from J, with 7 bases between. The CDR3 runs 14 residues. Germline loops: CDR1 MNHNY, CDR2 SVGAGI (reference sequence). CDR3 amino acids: CASSSGQNTGELFF. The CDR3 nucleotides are TGTGCCAGCAGTTCGGGACAGAACACCGGGGAGCTGTTTTTT.

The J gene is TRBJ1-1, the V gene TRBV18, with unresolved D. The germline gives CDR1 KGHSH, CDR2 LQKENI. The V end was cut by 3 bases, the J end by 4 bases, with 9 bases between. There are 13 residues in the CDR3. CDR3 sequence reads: CASSPSEFTEAFF. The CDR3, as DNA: TGTGCCAGCTCACCTTCGGAGTTCACTGAAGCTTTCTTT.

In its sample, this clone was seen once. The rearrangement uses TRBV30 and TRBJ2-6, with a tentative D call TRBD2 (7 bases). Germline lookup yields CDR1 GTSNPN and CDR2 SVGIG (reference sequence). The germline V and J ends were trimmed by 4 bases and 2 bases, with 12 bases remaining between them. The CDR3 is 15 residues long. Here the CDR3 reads CAWNQGGAGANVLTF. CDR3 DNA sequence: TGTGCCTGGAATCAAGGGGGGGCTGGGGCCAACGTCCTGACTTTC.

This CDR3 is CASSFNVAGGPYF. The DNA of the CDR3 is TGTGCCAGCAGTTTTAATGTGGCGGGGGGGCCGTACTTC. This chain links TRBV12-3 or TRBV12-4 with TRBJ2-7; TRBD2 matches at 9 bases. V gave up 3 bases and J gave up 12 bases; unmatched junction bases: 9. CDR3 length equals 13 residues.

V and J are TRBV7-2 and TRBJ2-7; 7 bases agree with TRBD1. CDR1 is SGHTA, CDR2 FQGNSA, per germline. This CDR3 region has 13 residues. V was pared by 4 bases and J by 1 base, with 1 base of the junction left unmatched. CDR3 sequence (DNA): TGTGCCAGCAGCTCCAGGGGGTCCTACGAGCAGTACTTC. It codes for CASSSRGSYEQYF. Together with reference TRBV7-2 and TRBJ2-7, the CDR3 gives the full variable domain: GAGVSQSPSNKVTEKGKDVELRCDPISGHTALYWYRQSLGQGLEFLIYFQGNSAPDKSGLPSDRFSAERTGGSVSTLTIQRTQQEDSAVYLCASSSRGSYEQYFGPGTRLTVT.

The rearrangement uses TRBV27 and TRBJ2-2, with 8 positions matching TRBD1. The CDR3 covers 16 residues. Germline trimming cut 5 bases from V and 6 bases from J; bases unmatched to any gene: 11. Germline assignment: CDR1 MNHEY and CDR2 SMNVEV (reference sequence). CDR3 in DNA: TGTGCCAGCAGTCCGTGGGACAGGATTGCGTCCGGGGAGCTGTTTTTT. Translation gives CASSPWDRIASGELFF.

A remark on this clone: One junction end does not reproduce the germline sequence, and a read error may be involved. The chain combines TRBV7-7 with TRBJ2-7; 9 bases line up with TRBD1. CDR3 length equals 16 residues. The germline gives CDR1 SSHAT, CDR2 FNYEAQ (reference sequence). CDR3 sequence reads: CASSYHPWDRDGEQYF. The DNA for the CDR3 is TGTGCTAGCAGCTATCATCCCTGGGACAGGGATGGCGAGCAGTACTTC.

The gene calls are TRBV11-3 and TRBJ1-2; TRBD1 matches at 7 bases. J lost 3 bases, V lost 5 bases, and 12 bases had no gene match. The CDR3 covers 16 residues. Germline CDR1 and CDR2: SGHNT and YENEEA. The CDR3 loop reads CASSPGQSNPYYGYTF. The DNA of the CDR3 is TGTGCCAGCAGCCCGGGACAGTCAAACCCCTACTATGGCTACACCTTC.

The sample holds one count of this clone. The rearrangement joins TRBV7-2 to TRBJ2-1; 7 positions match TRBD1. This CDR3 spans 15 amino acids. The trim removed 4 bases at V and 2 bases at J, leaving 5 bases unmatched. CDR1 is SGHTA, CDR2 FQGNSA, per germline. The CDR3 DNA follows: TGTGCCAGCAGCTCCCAGACAGGGCCCTACAATGAGCAGTTCTTC. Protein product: CASSSQTGPYNEQFF.

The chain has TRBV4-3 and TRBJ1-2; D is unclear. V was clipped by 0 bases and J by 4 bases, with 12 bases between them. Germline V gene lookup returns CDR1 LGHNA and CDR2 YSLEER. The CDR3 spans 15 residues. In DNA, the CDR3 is TGCGCCAGCAGCCAAGATACCCAGGTCGCCTATGGCTACACCTTC. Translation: CASSQDTQVAYGYTF.

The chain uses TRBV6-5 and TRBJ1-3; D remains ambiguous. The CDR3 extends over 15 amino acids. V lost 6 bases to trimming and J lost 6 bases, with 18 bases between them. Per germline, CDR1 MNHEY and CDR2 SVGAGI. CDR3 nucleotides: TGTGCCAGCAGATCAACGGCCCTCGGAGAAAACACCATATATTTT. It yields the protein CASRSTALGENTIYF.

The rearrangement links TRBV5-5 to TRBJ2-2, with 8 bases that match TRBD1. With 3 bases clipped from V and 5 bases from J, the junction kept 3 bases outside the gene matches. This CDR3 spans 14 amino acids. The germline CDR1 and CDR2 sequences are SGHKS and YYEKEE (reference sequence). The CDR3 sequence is CASSWGQVTGELFF. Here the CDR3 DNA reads TGTGCCAGCAGCTGGGGACAGGTGACCGGGGAGCTGTTTTTT.

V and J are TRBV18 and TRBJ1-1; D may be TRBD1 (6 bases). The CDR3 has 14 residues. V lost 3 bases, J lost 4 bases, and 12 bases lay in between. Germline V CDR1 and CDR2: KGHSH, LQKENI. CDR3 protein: CASSPGHRITEAFF. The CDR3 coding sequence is TGTGCCAGCTCACCGGGACACCGGATCACTGAAGCTTTCTTT.

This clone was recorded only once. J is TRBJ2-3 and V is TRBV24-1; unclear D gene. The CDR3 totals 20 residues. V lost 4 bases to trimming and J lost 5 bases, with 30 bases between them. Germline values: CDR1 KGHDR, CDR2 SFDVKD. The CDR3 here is CATSDPLRSPAWSGQDTQYF. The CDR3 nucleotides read TGTGCCACCAGTGACCCTCTCCGGTCCCCTGCCTGGTCTGGTCAAGATACGCAGTATTTT.

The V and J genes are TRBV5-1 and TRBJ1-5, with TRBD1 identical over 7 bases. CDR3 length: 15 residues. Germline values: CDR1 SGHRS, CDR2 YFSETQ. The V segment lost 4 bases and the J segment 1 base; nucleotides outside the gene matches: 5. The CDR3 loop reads CASSPGQTSNQPQHF. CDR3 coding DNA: TGCGCCAGCAGCCCGGGACAGACCAGCAATCAGCCCCAGCATTTT.

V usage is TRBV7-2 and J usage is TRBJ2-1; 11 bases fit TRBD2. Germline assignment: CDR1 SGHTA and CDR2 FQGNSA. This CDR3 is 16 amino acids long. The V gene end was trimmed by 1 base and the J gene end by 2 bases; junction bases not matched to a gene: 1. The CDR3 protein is CASSLDSGGAYNEQFF. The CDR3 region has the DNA TGTGCCAGCAGCTTAGATAGCGGGGGGGCCTACAATGAGCAGTTCTTC.